This T cell receptor beta chain emerged from a study of blood T cell repertoires in COVID-19. The CDR3 loop spans 14 amino acids. Germline V gene lookup returns CDR1 KGHSH and CDR2 LQKENI. V was trimmed by 5 bases and J by 6 bases, leaving 15 bases between them. Authors' analysis steps: Cell counts per sample came from amplifying reference gene primers. The repertoire was sequenced with immunoSEQ multiplex PCR; TCRdb's copy has only in-frame clones and lacks some. V and J calls and clone size are those listed in that table; D and trimming were worked out from the DNA. The table shows about 310,000 clones, with 75% to 90% occurring only once.

The sequenced sample consisted of peripheral blood. The receptor was isolated from a man aged 18 to 30 with active or convalescent COVID-19. The chain links TRBV18 to TRBJ2-3; perhaps TRBD2 as D (5 bases). CDR3 region: CASSRLSGIDTQYF. In DNA, the CDR3 is TGTGCCAGCTCAAGGCTAAGCGGCATTGATACGCAGTATTTT.